Listed here is a single T cell receptor (beta chain). CDR1 is SGHRS, CDR2 YFSETQ, per germline. Trimming removed 0 bases at V and 0 bases at J, with 5 bases between. This CDR3 contains 14 residues. This entry belongs to a study of cytomegalovirus exposure and HLA in healthy donors. The primer mix had 60 Vbeta and 13 Jbeta primers. This table comes from immunoSEQ multiplex PCR, and its TCRdb copy is limited to in-frame clones, with some not included. The sample is made up of more than 45,000 clones, and the top ten hold roughly 4% of it. The rearrangement links TRBV5-1 to TRBJ2-3, with D unresolved. What was sequenced was PBMCs. This clonotype was sampled from a male donor in good health and CMV-seronegative. The CDR3 sequence: CASSLVSSTDTQYF. The DNA for the CDR3 is TGCGCCAGCAGCTTGGTAAGCAGCACAGATACGCAGTATTTT.